This passage covers 4 T cell receptor beta chains from one sample sequenced in a study of blood T cell repertoires in COVID-19. Assay: immunoSEQ multiplex PCR; the TCRdb copy retains only in-frame clones and omits some. The sample includes 200,000 to 300,000 clones, approximately 84% of them seen just once. Sequencing input: peripheral blood. These receptors were collected from a man in his fifties or sixties with acute or convalescent COVID-19.

V gene TRBV6-2 or TRBV6-3 combines with J gene TRBJ1-1; tentatively, D is TRBD1 (5 bases). CDR1 and CDR2 from the germline V gene are MNHEY and SVGEGT. The CDR3 covers 16 residues. V was clipped by 2 bases and J by 5 bases, with 18 bases between them. This chain's CDR3 is CASSYEPREGWTEAFF. The DNA of the CDR3 is TGTGCCAGCAGTTACGAACCCAGGGAGGGATGGACTGAAGCTTTCTTT.

V is TRBV5-6 and J is TRBJ1-1; 9 positions agree with TRBD1. V lost 3 bases to trimming and J lost 8 bases; unmatched junction nucleotides: 2. The CDR3 extends over 12 amino acids. Germline V gene lookup returns CDR1 SGHDT and CDR2 YYEEEE. The chain's CDR3 is CASSWGTGEAFF. The CDR3 DNA follows: TGTGCCAGCAGCTGGGGGACAGGGGAAGCTTTCTTT.

This clone showed up just once. The rearrangement uses TRBV18 and TRBJ1-3, with 7 bases lining up with TRBD1. Germline CDR1 KGHSH, CDR2 LQKENI. The length of the CDR3 is 16 residues. After removal of 6 bases from V and 1 base from J, the junction contained 9 bases not matched to a gene. The CDR3 reads CASSPWTGQSGNTIYF. The CDR3 nucleotides are TGTGCCAGCTCCCCATGGACAGGACAATCTGGAAACACCATATATTTT.

This clone was counted only a few times. The chain recombines TRBV4-2 with TRBJ2-3, with 13 nucleotides matching TRBD2. Germline loops: CDR1 LGHNA, CDR2 YNFKEQ. The CDR3 has 18 residues. After removal of 1 base from V and 1 base from J, the junction contained 5 bases not matched to a gene. The CDR3 reads CASSQGLAGGPGTDTQYF. CDR3 DNA: TGTGCCAGCAGCCAAGGACTAGCGGGAGGTCCCGGCACAGATACGCAGTATTTT.